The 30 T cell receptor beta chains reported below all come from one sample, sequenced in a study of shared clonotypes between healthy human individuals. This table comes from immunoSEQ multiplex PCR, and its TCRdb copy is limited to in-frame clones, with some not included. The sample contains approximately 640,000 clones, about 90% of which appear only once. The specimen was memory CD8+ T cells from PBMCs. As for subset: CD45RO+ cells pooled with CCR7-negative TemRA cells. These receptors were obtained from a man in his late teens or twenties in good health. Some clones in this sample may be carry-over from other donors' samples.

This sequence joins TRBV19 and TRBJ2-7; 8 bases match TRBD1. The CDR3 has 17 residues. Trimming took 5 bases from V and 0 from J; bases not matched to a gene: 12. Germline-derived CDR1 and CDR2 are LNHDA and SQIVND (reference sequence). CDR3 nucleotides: TGTGCCAGTAGTTTTAGAGGGGACAGGCACAGCTCCTACGAGCAGTACTTC. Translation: CASSFRGDRHSSYEQYF.

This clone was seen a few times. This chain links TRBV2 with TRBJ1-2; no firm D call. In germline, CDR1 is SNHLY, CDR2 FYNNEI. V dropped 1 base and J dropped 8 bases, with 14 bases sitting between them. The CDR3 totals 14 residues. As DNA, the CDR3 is TGTGCCAGCAGTGAAGTTCCCCGGACCTGGGGCTACACCTTC. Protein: CASSEVPRTWGYTF. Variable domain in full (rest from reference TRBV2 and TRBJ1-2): EPEVTQTPSHQVTQMGQEVILRCVPISNHLYFYWYRQILGQKVEFLVSFYNNEISEKSEIFDDQFSVERPDGSNFTLKIRSTKLEDSAMYFCASSEVPRTWGYTFGSGTRLTVV.

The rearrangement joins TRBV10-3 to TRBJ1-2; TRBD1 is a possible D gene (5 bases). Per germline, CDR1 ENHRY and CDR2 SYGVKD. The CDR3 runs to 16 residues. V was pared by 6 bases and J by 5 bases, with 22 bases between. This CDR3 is CAISRGGMGTGYGYTF. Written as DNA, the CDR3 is TGTGCCATCAGCCGGGGGGGGATGGGAACTGGGTATGGCTACACCTTC.

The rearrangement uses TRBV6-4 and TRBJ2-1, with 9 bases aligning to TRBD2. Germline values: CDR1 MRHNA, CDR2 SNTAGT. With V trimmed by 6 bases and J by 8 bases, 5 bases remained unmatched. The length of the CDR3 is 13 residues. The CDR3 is CASRASGIHEQFF. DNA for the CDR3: TGTGCCAGCAGGGCTAGCGGGATCCATGAGCAGTTCTTC.

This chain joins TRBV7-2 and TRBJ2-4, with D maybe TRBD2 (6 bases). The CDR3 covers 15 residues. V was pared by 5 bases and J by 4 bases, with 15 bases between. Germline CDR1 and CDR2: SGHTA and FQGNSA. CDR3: CASSLPRLGKNIQYF. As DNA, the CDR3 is TGTGCCAGCAGCCTTCCGAGACTAGGAAAAAACATTCAGTACTTC.

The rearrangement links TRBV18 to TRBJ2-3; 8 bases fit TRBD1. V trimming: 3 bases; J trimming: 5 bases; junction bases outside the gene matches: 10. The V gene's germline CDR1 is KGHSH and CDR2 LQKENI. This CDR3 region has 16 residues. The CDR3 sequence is CASSPLPGGLKDTQYF. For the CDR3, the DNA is TGTGCCAGCTCACCCCTCCCAGGGGGCCTTAAAGATACGCAGTATTTT.

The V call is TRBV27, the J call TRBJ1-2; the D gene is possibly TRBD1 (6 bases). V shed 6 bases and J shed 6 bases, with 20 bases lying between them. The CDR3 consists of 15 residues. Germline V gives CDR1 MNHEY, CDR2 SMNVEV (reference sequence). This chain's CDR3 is CASRTKGPGAHGYTF. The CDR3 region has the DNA TGTGCCAGCAGGACTAAGGGACCAGGGGCCCATGGCTACACCTTC.

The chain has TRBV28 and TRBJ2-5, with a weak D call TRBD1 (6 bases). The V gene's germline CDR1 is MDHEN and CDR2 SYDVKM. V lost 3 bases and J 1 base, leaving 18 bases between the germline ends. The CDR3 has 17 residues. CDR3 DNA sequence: TGTGCCAGCAGTTTTCCCCCCGCAGGGGAAGTCCAAGAGACCCAGTACTTC. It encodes CASSFPPAGEVQETQYF.

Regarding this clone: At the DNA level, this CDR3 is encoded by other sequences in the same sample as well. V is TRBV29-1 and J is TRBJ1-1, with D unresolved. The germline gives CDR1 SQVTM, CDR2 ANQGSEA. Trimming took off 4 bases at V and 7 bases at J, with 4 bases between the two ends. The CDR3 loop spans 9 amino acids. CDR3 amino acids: CSVGGEAFF. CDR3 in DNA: TGCAGCGTTGGGGGTGAAGCTTTCTTT. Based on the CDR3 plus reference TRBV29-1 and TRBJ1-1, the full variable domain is SAVISQKPSRDICQRGTSLTIQCQVDSQVTMMFWYRQQPGQSLTLIATANQGSEATYESGFVIDKFPISRPNLTFSTLTVSNMSPEDSSIYLCSVGGEAFFGQGTRLTVV.

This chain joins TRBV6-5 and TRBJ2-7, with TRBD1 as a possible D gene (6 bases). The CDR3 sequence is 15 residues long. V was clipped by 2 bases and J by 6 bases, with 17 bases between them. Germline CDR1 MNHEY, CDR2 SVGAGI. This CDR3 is CASSYNGGVGSEQYF. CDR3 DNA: TGTGCCAGCAGTTACAATGGGGGCGTCGGCTCCGAGCAGTACTTC.

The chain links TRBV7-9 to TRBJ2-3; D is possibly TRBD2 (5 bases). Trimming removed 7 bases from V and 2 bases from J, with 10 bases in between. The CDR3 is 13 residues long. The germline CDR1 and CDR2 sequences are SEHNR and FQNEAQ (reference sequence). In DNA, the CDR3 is TGTGCCAGCATTCCGGACTTCACAGATACGCAGTATTTT. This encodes CASIPDFTDTQYF. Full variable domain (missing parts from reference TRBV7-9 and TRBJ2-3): DTGVSQNPRHKITKRGQNVTFRCDPISEHNRLYWYRQTLGQGPEFLTYFQNEAQLEKSRLLSDRFSAERPKGSFSTLEIQRTEQGDSAMYLCASIPDFTDTQYFGPGTRLTVL.

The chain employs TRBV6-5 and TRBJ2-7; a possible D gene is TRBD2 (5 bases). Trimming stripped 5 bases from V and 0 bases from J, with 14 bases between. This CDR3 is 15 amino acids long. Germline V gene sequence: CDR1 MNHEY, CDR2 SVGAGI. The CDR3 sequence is CASSPHIGGSYEQYF. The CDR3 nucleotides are TGTGCCAGCAGTCCCCACATTGGAGGCTCCTACGAGCAGTACTTC.

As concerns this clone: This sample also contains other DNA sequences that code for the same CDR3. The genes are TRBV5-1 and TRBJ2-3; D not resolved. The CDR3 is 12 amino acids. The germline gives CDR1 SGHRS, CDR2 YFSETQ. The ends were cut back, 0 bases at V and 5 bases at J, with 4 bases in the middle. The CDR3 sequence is CASSLGLDTQYF. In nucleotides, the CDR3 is TGCGCCAGCAGCTTGGGTTTAGATACGCAGTATTTT.

CDR3 bases: TGTGCCAGCTCCCCGGGGCCCGCGTACACCGGGGAGCTGTTTTTT. Translated: CASSPGPAYTGELFF. The genes are TRBV6-1 and TRBJ2-2; D may match TRBD1 or TRBD2 (5 bases each). From germline, CDR1 is MNHNS and CDR2 SASEGT. The length of the CDR3 is 15 residues. Trimming cost V 8 bases and J 3 bases, with 16 bases left between them.

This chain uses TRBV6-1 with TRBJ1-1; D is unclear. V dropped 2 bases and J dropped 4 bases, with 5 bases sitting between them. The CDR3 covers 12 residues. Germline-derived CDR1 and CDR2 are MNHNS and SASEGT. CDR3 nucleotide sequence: TGTGCCAGCAGTGAATTGAGCACTGAAGCTTTCTTT. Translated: CASSELSTEAFF.

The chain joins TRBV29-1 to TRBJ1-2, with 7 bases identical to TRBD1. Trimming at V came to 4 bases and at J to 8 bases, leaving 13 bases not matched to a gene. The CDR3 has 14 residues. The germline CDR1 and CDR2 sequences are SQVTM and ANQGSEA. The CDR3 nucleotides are TGCAGCGTTGGAAAGGAGGAGGGGGCGAGAGGCTACACCTTC. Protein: CSVGKEEGARGYTF.

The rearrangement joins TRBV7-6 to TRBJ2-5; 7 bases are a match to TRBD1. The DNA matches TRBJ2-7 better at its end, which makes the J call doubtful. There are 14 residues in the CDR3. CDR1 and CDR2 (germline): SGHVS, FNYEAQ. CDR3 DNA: TGTGCCAGCAGCCCCCGGGACAGCCGCTACGAGCAGTACTTC. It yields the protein CASSPRDSRYEQYF.

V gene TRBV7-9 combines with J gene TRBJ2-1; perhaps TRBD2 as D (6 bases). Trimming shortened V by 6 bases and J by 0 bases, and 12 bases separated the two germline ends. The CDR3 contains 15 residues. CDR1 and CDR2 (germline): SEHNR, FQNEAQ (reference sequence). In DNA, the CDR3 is TGTGCCAGCAGAGGACGGGAGACCTCCTACAATGAGCAGTTCTTC. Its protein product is CASRGRETSYNEQFF.

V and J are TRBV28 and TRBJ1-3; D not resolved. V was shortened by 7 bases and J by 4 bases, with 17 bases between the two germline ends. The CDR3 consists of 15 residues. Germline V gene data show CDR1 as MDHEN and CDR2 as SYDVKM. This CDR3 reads CASTLWQAPGNTIYF. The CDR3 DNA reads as TGTGCCAGCACCTTGTGGCAGGCACCGGGAAACACCATATATTTT. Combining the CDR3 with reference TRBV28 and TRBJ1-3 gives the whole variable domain DVKVTQSSRYLVKRTGEKVFLECVQDMDHENMFWYRQDPGLGLRLIYFSYDVKMKEKGDIPEGYSVSREKKERFSLILESASTNQTSMYLCASTLWQAPGNTIYFGEGSWLTVV.

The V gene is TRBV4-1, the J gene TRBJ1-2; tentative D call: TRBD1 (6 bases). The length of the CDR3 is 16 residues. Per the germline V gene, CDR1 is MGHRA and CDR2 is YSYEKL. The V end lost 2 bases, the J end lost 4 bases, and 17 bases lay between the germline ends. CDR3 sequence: CASSQTLQDRPYGYTF. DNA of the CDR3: TGCGCCAGCAGCCAAACACTACAAGACAGGCCCTATGGCTACACCTTC.

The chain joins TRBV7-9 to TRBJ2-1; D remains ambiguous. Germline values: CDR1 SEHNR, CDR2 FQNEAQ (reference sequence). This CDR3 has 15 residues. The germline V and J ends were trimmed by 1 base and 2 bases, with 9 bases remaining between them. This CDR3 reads CASSLETETYNEQFF. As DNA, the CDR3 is TGTGCCAGCAGCTTAGAAACGGAAACCTACAATGAGCAGTTCTTC.

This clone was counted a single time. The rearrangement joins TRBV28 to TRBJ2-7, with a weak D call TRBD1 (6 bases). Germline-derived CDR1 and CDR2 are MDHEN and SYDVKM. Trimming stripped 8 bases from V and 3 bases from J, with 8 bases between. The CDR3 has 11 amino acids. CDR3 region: CASGQLYEQYF. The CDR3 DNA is TGTGCCAGCGGACAGCTCTACGAGCAGTACTTC.

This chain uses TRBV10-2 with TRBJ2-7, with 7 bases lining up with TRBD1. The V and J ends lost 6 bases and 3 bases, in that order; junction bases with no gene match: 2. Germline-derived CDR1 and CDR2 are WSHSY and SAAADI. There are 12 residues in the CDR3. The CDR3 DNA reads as TGCGCCAGCAGACAGGGGTACTACGAGCAGTACTTC. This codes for CASRQGYYEQYF.

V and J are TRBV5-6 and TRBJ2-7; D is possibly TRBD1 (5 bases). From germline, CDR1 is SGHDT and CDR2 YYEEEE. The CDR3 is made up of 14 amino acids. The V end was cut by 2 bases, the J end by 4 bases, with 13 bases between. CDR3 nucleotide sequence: TGTGCCAGCAGCTTAAGACAGTTCGGTTACGAGCAGTACTTC. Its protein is CASSLRQFGYEQYF.

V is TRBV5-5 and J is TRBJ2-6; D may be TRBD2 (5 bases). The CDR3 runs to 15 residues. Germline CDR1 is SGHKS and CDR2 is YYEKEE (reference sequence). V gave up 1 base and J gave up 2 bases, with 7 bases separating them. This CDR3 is CASSLRRPGANVLTF. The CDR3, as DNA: TGTGCCAGCAGCTTGAGGAGGCCTGGGGCCAACGTCCTGACTTTC.

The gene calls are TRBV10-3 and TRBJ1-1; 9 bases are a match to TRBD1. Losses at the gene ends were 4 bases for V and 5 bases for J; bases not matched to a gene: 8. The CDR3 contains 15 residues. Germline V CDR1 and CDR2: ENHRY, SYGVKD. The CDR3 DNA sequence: TGTGCCATCAGTGGGGCGGGACAGGGATGGACTGAAGCTTTCTTT. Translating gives CAISGAGQGWTEAFF.

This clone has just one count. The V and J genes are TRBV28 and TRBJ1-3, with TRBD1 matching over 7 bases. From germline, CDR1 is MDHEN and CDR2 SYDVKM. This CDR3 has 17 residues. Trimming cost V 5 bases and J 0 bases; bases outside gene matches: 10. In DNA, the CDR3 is TGTGCCAGCAGTACTACGACAGGGTACAGCTCTGGAAACACCATATATTTT. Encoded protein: CASSTTTGYSSGNTIYF.

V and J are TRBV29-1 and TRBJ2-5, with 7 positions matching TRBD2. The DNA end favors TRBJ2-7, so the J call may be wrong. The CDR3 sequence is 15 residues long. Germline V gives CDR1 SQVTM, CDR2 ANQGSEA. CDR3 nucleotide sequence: TGCAGCGTTCTTCTGTGGGGGGGAGAAGGCTACGAGCAGTACTTC. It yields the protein CSVLLWGGEGYEQYF.

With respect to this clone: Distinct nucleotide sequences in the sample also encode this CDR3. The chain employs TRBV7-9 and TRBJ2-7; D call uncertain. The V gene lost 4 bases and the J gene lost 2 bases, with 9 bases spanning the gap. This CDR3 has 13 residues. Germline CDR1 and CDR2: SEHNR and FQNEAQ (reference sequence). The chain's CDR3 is CASSSGAAYEQYF. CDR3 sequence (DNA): TGTGCCAGCAGCTCGGGCGCAGCCTACGAGCAGTACTTC.

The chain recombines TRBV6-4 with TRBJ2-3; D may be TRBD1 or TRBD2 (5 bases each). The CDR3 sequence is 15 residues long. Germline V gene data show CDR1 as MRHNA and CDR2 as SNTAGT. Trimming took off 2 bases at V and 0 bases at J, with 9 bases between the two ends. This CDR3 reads CASSDGGSSTDTQYF. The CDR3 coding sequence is TGTGCCAGCAGTGACGGGGGTTCTAGCACAGATACGCAGTATTTT.